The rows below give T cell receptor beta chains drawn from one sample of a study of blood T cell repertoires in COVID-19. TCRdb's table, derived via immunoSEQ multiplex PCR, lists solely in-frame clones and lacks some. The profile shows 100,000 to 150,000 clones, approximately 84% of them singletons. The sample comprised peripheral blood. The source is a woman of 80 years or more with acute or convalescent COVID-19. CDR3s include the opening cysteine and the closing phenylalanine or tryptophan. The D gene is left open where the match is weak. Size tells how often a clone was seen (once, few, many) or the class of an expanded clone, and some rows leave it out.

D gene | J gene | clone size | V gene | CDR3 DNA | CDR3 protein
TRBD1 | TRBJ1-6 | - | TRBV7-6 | TGTGCCAGCAGCTCTCGGACAGGGGGTGCATATAATTCACCCCTCCACTTT | CASSSRTGGAYNSPLHF
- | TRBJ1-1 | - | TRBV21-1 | TGTGCCAGCAGCAAAGTCGGGGCTGGGAAGGGGGTTGACACTGAAGCTTTCTTT | CASSKVGAGKGVDTEAFF
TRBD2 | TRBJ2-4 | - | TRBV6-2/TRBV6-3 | TGTGCCAGCAGTTACGGCCTAGCGGGAGGTCTTCGACTAGCCAAAAACATTCAGTACTTC | CASSYGLAGGLRLAKNIQYF
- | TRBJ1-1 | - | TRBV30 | TGTGCCTGGACCAAGGACACCATGAACACTGAAGCTTTCTTT | CAWTKDTMNTEAFF
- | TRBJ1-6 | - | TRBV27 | TGTGCCAGCAGTCCGCGGTCACTTTCCTATAATTCACCCCTCCACTTT | CASSPRSLSYNSPLHF
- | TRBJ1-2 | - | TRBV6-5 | TGTGCCAGCAGTTACGACAGAAAATTTTATGGCTACACCTTC | CASSYDRKFYGYTF
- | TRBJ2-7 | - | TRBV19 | TGTGCCAGTAGTACTCCTCGGGGGGACACCTACGAGCAGTACTTC | CASSTPRGDTYEQYF
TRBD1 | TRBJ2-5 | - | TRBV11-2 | TGTGCCAGCAGCCCCTTCGGGGACAGGGCTGAGACCCAGTACTTC | CASSPFGDRAETQYF
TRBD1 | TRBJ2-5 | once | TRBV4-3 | TGCGCCAGCAGCCAGGGGGACAGGGAAATGGGGACCCAGTACTTC | CASSQGDREMGTQYF
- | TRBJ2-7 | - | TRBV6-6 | TGTGCCAGCAGTAAGACAGGCTACGAGCAGTACTTC | CASSKTGYEQYF
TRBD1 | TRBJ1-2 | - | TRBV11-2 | TGTGCCAGCAGCTTTTTACAGGGGCCCCGAGCTAACTATGGCTACACCTTC | CASSFLQGPRANYGYTF
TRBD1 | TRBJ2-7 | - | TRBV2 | TGTGCCAGCAGCGGACAGGGGATCTACGAGCAGTACTTC | CASSGQGIYEQYF
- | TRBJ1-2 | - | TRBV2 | TGTGCCAGCAGCTTAACAGGAGGCTACACCTTC | CASSLTGGYTF
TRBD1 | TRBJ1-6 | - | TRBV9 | TGTGCCAGCAGCACGAGGGACAGAACCAATAATTCACCCCTCCACTTT | CASSTRDRTNNSPLHF
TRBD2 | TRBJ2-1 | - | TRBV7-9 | TGTGCCAGCAGCTTAAAGCTTAGGCTAGCGGGAAATTACAATGAGCAGTTCTTC | CASSLKLRLAGNYNEQFF
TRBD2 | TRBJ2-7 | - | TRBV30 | TGTGCCTGGAGTGGCGGTACTAGCGGGAGTCGGCTCTACGAGCAGTACTTC | CAWSGGTSGSRLYEQYF
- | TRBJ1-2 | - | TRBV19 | TGTGCCAGTAGTATCCGACAACTATTGACCCTTCGGGGGAGCTTGAACTATGGCTACACCTTC | CASSIRQLLTLRGSLNYGYTF
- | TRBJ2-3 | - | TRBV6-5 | TGTGCCAGCAGTTACATTCCCCAGGGCCACACGCAGTATTTT | CASSYIPQGHTQYF
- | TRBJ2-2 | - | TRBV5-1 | TGCGCCAGCAGCTTGGACGGACTGGGGGAGCTGTTTTTT | CASSLDGLGELFF
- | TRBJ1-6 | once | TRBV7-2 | TGTGCCAGCAGCTTAAGAAGAAGGGAGAATTCACCCCTCCACTTT | CASSLRRRENSPLHF
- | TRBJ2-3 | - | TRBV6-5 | TGTGCCAGCAGTTACCTGCGGGGTAAGGGGAGAGATACGCAGTATTTT | CASSYLRGKGRDTQYF
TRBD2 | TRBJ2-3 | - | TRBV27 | TGTGCCAGCAGTCCCGGGGGGGACCCCGCCACAGATACGCAGTATTTT | CASSPGGDPATDTQYF
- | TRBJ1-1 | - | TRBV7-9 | TGTGCCAGCAGCCCGACACCTGTCAGGGTCAACACTGAAGCTTTCTTT | CASSPTPVRVNTEAFF
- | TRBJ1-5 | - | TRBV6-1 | TGTGCCAGCAGTGAAGTCGGGGGGAGGTGGCCCCAGCATTTT | CASSEVGGRWPQHF
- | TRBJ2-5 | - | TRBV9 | TGTGCCAGCAGCGTAGGCAGGGTTAAGGAGACCCAGTACTTC | CASSVGRVKETQYF
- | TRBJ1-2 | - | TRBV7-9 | TGTGCCAGCAGCTTCCTTAATAGTGATGGCTACACCTTC | CASSFLNSDGYTF
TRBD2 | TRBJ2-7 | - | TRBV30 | TGTGCCTGGAGCGACGGAGCGGGATACGAGCAGTACTTC | CAWSDGAGYEQYF
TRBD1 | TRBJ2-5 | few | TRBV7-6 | TGTGCCAGCAGCTTAGAAGCCATGGGACAGGGGGAGACCCAGTACTTC | CASSLEAMGQGETQYF
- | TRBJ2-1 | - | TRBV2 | TGTGCCAGCAGTGATGGGTTCGGGAATGTTGAGCAGTTCTTC | CASSDGFGNVEQFF
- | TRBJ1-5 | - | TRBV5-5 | TGTGCCAGCAGCTTGGGTGCAGTTTATAGCAATCAGCCCCAGCATTTT | CASSLGAVYSNQPQHF
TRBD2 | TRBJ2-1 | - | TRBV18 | TGTGCCAGCTCACCGACTAGCGGGGGGGAGTTTGAGCAGTTCTTC | CASSPTSGGEFEQFF